The T cell receptor (beta chain) under discussion was sequenced for a study of spatial heterogeneity in lung cancer. Trimming removed 5 bases from V and 0 bases from J, with 11 bases in between. This CDR3 spans 14 amino acids. CDR1 is SGHTA and CDR2 is FQGNSA in the germline V gene. Each TCR cDNA molecule bore a unique molecular identifier. TCRdb reanalysed the 5' RACE reads using MiXCR and keeps one entry per CDR3 protein. This sample has 15,000 or so distinct CDR3 sequences; approximately 8.5% occur once, and the top ten carry about 30%. Time point of the sample: sample taken at primary tumor resection. The study sequenced unsorted whole RNA from tumor, nontumor lung or frozen PBMC.

The TCR comes from a female donor with early-stage non-small cell lung cancer. The chain couples TRBV7-2 to TRBJ2-7; D perhaps matches TRBD1 (5 bases). Sequencing used PBMCs, obtained at surgery. The CDR3, as DNA: TGTGCCAGCAGCCCGACAGCTCCCTCCTACGAGCAGTACTTC. Protein sequence: CASSPTAPSYEQYF.